The clone carrying this T cell receptor (beta chain) was counted many times. The antigen remains unidentified. The sample originates from a study of CD8 T cells in ankylosing spondylitis. TCRdb redid the calling of the 5' RACE reads with MiXCR, one entry per CDR3 protein. The data show 330,000 or so distinct CDR3 sequences, with 8% seen just once and less than 15% held by the top ten. Study findings and constraints: What seemed typical of ankylosing spondylitis blood was a TCR beta motif built from 7 or 8 highly homologous variants. Reactive arthritis synovial fluid and blood were previously reported to contain some motif variants.

The trim removed 5 bases at V and 7 bases at J, leaving 10 bases unmatched. This CDR3 region has 16 residues. Germline lookup yields CDR1 SGHVS and CDR2 FNYEAQ. The source of this sequence is a male donor with ankylosing spondylitis. Sequencing used blood, either unsorted or a sorted T cell fraction (not recorded which). V is TRBV7-6 and J is TRBJ2-1, with 11 positions matching TRBD2. The CDR3 nucleotides are TGTGCCAGCAGCCTCGCCACTAGCGGGAGTAAGAATGAGCAGTTCTTC. Translated: CASSLATSGSKNEQFF.